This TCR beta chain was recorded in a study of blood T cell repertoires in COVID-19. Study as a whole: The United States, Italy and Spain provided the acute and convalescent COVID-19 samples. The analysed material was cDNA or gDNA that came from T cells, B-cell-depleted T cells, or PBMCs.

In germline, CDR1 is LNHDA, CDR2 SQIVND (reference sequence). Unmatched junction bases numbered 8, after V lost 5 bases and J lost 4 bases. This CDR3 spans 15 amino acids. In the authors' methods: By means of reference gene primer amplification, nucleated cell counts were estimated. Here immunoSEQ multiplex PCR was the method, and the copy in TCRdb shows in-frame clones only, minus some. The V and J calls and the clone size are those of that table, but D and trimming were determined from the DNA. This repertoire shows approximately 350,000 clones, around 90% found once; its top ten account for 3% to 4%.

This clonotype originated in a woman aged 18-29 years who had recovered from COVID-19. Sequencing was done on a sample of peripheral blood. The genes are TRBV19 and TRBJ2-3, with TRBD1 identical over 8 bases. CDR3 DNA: TGTGCCAGTAGTCTCCGAGACAGGGGATCAGATACGCAGTATTTT. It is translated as CASSLRDRGSDTQYF.